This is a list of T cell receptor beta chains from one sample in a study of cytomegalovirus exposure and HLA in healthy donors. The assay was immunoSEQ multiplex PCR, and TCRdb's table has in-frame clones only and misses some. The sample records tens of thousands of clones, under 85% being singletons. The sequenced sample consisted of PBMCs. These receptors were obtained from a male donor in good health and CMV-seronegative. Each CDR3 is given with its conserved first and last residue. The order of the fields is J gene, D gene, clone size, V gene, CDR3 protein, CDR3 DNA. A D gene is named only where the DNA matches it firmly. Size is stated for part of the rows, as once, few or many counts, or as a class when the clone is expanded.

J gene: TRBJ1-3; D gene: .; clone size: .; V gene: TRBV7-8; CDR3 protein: CASSLGGTLSGNTIYF; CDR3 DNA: TGTGCCAGCAGCTTGGGGGGGACCCTCTCTGGAAACACCATATATTTT
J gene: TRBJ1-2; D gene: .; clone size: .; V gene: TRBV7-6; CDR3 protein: CASSQDSNYGYTF; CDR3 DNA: TGTGCCAGCAGCCAAGACTCTAACTATGGCTACACCTTC
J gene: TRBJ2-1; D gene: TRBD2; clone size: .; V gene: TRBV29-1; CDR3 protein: CSVDAGVKDEQFF; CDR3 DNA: TGCAGCGTTGATGCGGGAGTTAAGGATGAGCAGTTCTTC
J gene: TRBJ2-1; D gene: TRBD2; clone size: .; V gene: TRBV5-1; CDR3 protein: CASSYLAGARNEQFF; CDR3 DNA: TGCGCCAGCAGCTACTTAGCGGGAGCGCGGAATGAGCAGTTCTTC
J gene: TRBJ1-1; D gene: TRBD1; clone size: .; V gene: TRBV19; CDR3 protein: CASSIGTVNTEAFF; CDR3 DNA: TGTGCCAGTAGTATCGGGACAGTGAACACTGAAGCTTTCTTT
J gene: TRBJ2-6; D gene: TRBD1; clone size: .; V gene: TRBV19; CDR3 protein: CATNSGQPHSGANVLTF; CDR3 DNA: TGTGCCACTAATTCGGGACAGCCCCACTCTGGGGCCAACGTCCTGACTTTC
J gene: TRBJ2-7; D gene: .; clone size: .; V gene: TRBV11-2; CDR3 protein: CASSLVRREVEQYF; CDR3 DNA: TGTGCCAGCAGCCTAGTTCGCCGGGAAGTCGAGCAGTACTTC
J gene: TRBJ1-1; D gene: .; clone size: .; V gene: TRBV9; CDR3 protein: CASSSRPGTEAFF; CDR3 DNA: TGTGCCAGCAGCAGTCGGCCGGGCACTGAAGCTTTCTTT
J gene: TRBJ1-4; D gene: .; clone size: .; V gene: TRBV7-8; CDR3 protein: CASSLGLGEKLFF; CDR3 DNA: TGTGCCAGCAGCTTAGGACTCGGGGAAAAACTGTTTTTT
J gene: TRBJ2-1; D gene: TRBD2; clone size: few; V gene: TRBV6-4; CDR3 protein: CASSDSSGGRNEQFF; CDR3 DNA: TGTGCCAGCAGTGACTCCAGCGGGGGGAGGAATGAGCAGTTCTTC
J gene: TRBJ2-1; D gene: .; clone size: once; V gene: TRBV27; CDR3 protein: CASSTGSGEQFF; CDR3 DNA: TGTGCCAGCAGTACAGGGAGTGGAGAGCAGTTCTTC
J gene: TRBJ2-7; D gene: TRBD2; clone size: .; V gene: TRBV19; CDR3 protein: CASSISGLGYEQYF; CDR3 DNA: TGTGCCAGTAGTATCTCCGGACTAGGCTACGAGCAGTACTTC
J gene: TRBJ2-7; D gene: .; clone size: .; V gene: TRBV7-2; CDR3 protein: CASSLGRGAYEQYF; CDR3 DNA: TGTGCCAGCAGCTTAGGCAGGGGTGCCTACGAGCAGTACTTC
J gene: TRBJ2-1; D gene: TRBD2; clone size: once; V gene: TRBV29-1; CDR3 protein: CSVETSGTWQFF; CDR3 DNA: TGCAGCGTTGAGACTAGCGGAACGTGGCAGTTCTTC
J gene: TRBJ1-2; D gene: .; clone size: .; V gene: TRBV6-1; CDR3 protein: CASRHRDGYTF; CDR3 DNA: TGTGCCAGCAGACACAGGGATGGCTACACCTTC
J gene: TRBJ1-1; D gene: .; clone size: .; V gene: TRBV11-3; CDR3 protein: CASSLMSGSEAFF; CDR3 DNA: TGTGCCAGCAGCTTAATGTCCGGGTCTGAAGCTTTCTTT
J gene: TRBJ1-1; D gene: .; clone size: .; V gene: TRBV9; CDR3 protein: CASSVDHGNTEAFF; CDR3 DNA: TGTGCCAGCAGCGTAGATCACGGGAACACTGAAGCTTTCTTT
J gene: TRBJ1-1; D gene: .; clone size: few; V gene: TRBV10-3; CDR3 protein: CAISESELMNTEAFF; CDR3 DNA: TGTGCCATCAGTGAGTCTGAGTTAATGAACACTGAAGCTTTCTTT
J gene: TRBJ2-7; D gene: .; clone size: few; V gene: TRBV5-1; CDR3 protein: CASRPWGEMADEQYF; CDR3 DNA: TGCGCCAGCCGACCGTGGGGCGAGATGGCTGACGAGCAGTACTTC
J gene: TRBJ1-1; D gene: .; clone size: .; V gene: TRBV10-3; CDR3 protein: CAISESAGYNTEAFF; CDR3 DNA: TGTGCCATCAGTGAGTCGGCAGGGTATAACACTGAAGCTTTCTTT
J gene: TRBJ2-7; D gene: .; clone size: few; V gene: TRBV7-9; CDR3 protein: CASGLTGNSYEQYF; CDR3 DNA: TGTGCCAGCGGCCTGACAGGAAACTCCTACGAGCAGTACTTC
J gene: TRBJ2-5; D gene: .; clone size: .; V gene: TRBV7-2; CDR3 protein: CASSLSLDLQETQYF; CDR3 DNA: TGTGCCAGCAGCTTATCCTTGGACTTACAAGAGACCCAGTACTTC
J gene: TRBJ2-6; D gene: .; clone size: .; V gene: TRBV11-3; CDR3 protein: CASSLTTGSSGANVLTF; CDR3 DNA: TGTGCCAGCAGCCTGACGACGGGATCTTCTGGGGCCAACGTCCTGACTTTC
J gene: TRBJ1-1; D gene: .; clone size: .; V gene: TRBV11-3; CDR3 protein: CASSLASGGSTEAFF; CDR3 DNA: TGTGCCAGCAGCTTAGCATCCGGGGGGAGCACTGAAGCTTTCTTT
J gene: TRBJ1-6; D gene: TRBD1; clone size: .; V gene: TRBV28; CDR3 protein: CASTIPGRGLNSPLHF; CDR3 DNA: TGTGCCAGCACTATCCCGGGCAGGGGGCTCAATTCACCCCTCCACTTT
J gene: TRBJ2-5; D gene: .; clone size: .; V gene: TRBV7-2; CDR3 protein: CASSLREQYF; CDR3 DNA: TGTGCCAGCAGCTTAAGGGAGCAGTACTTC
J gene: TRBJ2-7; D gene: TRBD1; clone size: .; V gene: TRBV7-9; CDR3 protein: CASSLKGAGYEQYF; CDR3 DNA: TGTGCCAGCAGCTTAAAGGGGGCAGGGTACGAGCAGTACTTC
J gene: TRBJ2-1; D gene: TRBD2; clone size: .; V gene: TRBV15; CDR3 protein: CATTVAGGRYNEQFF; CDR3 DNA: TGTGCCACCACCGTAGCGGGAGGGAGGTACAATGAGCAGTTCTTC
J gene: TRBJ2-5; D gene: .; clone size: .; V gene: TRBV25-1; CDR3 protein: CASSERSRGGETQYF; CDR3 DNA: TGTGCCAGCAGTGAGAGGTCCAGGGGTGGAGAGACCCAGTACTTC
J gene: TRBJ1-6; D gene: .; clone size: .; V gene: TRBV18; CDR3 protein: CASSELYANSPLHF; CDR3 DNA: TGTGCCAGCTCAGAGTTATACGCTAATTCACCCCTCCACTTT
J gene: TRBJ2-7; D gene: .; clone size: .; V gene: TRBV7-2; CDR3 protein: CASSAQGWSEQYF; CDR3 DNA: TGTGCCAGCAGCGCACAGGGTTGGAGCGAGCAGTACTTC
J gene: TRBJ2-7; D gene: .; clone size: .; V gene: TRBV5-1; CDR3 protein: CASSLGDTRNEQYF; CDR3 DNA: TGCGCCAGCAGCTTGGGGGACACCCGCAACGAGCAGTACTTC
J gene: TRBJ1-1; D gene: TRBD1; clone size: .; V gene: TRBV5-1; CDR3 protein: CASSVGQGQHTEAFF; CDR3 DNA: TGCGCCAGCAGCGTGGGACAGGGGCAACACACTGAAGCTTTCTTT
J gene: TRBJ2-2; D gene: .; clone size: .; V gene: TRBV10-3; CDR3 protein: CAISAQQGGGELFF; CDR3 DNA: TGTGCCATCAGTGCACAGCAGGGCGGCGGGGAGCTGTTTTTT
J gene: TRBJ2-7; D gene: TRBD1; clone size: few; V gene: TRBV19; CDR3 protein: CASSPLQGQVPYEQYF; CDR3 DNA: TGTGCCAGTAGTCCCCTTCAGGGACAGGTCCCCTACGAGCAGTACTTC
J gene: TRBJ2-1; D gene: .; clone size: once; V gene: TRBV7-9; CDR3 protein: CASSLSLSYNEQFF; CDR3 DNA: TGTGCCAGCAGCTTAAGCCTATCCTACAATGAGCAGTTCTTC
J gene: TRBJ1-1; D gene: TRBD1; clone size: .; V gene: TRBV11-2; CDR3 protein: CASSLGQGREAFF; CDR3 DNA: TGTGCCAGCAGCTTAGGACAGGGGCGTGAAGCTTTCTTT
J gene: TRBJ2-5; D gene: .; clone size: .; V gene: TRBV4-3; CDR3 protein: CASSQEGDTGETQYF; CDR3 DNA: TGCGCCAGCAGCCAAGAGGGGGACACGGGAGAGACCCAGTACTTC
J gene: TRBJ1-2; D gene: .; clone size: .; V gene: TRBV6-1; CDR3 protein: CASSESQSRGFHGYTF; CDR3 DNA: TGTGCCAGCAGTGAATCCCAATCGCGGGGGTTCCATGGCTACACCTTC
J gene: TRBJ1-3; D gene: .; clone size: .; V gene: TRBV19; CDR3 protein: CASSTTEGNTIYF; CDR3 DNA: TGTGCCAGTAGTACCACAGAAGGAAACACCATATATTTT
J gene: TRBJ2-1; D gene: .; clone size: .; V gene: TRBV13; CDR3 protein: CASSAQSDNEQFF; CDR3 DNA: TGTGCCAGCAGCGCCCAATCAGACAATGAGCAGTTCTTC
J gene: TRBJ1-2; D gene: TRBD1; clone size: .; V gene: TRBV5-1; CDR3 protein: CASSLGAGGGVDGYTF; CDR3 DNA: TGCGCCAGCAGCTTGGGGGCAGGGGGCGGAGTGGATGGCTACACCTTC
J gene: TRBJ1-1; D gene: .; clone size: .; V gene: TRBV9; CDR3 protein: CASSVVTGLKKKAFF; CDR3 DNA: TGTGCCAGCAGCGTAGTGACAGGACTCAAGAAAAAAGCTTTCTTT
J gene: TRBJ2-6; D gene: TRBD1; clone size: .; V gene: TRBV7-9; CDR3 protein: CASSLGRGYTPSGANVLTF; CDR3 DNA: TGTGCCAGCAGCTTAGGCAGGGGGTATACTCCCTCTGGGGCCAACGTCCTGACTTTC
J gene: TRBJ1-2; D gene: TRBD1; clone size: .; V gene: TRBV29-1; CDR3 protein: CSVQGVGTSRYGYTF; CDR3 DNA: TGCAGCGTCCAGGGGGTTGGAACCTCACGCTATGGCTACACCTTC
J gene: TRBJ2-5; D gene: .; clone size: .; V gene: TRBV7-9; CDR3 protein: CASSRRDPLQETQYF; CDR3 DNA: TGTGCCAGCAGCCGGAGGGACCCTCTCCAAGAGACCCAGTACTTC
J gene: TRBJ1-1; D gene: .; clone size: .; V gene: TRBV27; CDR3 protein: CASSLLATGNTEAFF; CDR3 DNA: TGTGCCAGCAGTTTACTAGCCACGGGGAACACTGAAGCTTTCTTT
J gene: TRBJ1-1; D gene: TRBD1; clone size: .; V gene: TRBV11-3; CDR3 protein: CASSSPGQGVTEAFF; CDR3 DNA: TGTGCCAGCAGCTCTCCGGGACAGGGAGTCACTGAAGCTTTCTTT
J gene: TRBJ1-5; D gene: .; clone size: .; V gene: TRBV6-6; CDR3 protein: CASSSSGVSNQPQHF; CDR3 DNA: TGTGCCAGCAGTTCTTCAGGGGTTAGCAATCAGCCCCAGCATTTT
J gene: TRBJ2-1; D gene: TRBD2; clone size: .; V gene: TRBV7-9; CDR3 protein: CASSLSGSSYNEQFF; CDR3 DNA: TGTGCCAGCAGCCTTAGCGGGAGCTCCTACAATGAGCAGTTCTTC